Following are 23 T cell receptor beta chains from one sample sequenced in a study of shared clonotypes between healthy human individuals. Using immunoSEQ multiplex PCR, the repertoire was profiled, and TCRdb retains in-frame clones only, with some absent. The table lists about 1,500,000 clones, approximately 97% of them singletons, with about 1% in the top ten. What was sequenced was naive CD4+ T cells sorted from blood. Stated subset: CD45RA+ positively selected. Receptors were obtained from a man aged 25 to 40 in good health.

The chain links TRBV19 to TRBJ2-1, with 14 positions matching TRBD2. CDR1 LNHDA and CDR2 SQIVND come from the germline V gene (reference sequence). The CDR3 sequence is 16 residues long. V shed 3 bases, J shed 7 bases, and the junction held 5 bases outside the gene matches. CDR3 nucleotide sequence: TGTGCCAGTAGTATGCCGGGACTAGCGGGAGTGAATGAGCAGTTCTTC. It translates to CASSMPGLAGVNEQFF.

The chain couples TRBV5-6 to TRBJ1-1; a weak D match, TRBD1 (6 bases). The germline CDR1 and CDR2 sequences are SGHDT and YYEEEE. This CDR3 region has 14 residues. V dropped 4 bases and J dropped 7 bases, with 17 bases sitting between them. The CDR3 DNA reads as TGTGCCAGCAGCCTGAGGGGGTCGGGCAGTGAAGCTTTCTTT. Translating gives CASSLRGSGSEAFF. The complete variable domain, with remaining parts taken from reference TRBV5-6 and TRBJ1-1, reads DAGVTQSPTHLIKTRGQQVTLRCSPKSGHDTVSWYQQALGQGPQFIFQYYEEEERQRGNFPDRFSGHQFPNYSSELNVNALLLGDSALYLCASSLRGSGSEAFFGQGTRLTVV.

This clone was observed a single time. The chain combines TRBV19 with TRBJ2-7; the D gene could be TRBD1 or TRBD2 (5 bases each). Trimming removed 1 base from V and 2 bases from J, with 18 bases in between. From germline, CDR1 is LNHDA and CDR2 SQIVND (reference sequence). There are 17 residues in the CDR3. The CDR3 nucleotides read TGTGCCAGTAGTATAGGACCGGGACGCCAAATGACCTACGAGCAGTACTTC. Translating it yields CASSIGPGRQMTYEQYF.

The genes are TRBV7-9 and TRBJ2-1; D possibly corresponds to TRBD1 (7 bases). The CDR3 is 17 residues long. Germline V gene lookup returns CDR1 SEHNR and CDR2 FQNEAQ (reference sequence). Trimming took 5 bases from V and 4 from J, leaving 21 bases between them. The CDR3 here is CASSRGETGFGYNEQFF. The CDR3 DNA sequence: TGTGCCAGCAGCCGCGGGGAGACAGGGTTTGGATACAATGAGCAGTTCTTC.

The chain employs TRBV19 and TRBJ2-7; possible D gene TRBD2, 5 bases. The V end lost 4 bases, the J end lost 1 base, and 14 bases lay between the germline ends. Germline V gene data show CDR1 as LNHDA and CDR2 as SQIVND (reference sequence). The CDR3 sequence is 15 residues long. CDR3 sequence: CASSRVAAESYEQYF. In nucleotides, the CDR3 is TGTGCCAGTAGTAGGGTAGCAGCGGAATCCTACGAGCAGTACTTC.

V gene TRBV13 combines with J gene TRBJ2-7; D is perhaps TRBD2 (7 bases). Trimming took off 2 bases at V and 0 bases at J, with 17 bases between the two ends. CDR1 is PRHDT and CDR2 is FYEKMQ in the germline V gene (reference sequence). The CDR3 loop spans 17 amino acids. The DNA for the CDR3 is TGTGCCAGCAGCTTAACTTGGGGGCGGGAGAACTCCTACGAGCAGTACTTC. Its translation: CASSLTWGRENSYEQYF. Based on the CDR3 plus reference TRBV13 and TRBJ2-7, the full variable domain is AAGVIQSPRHLIKEKRETATLKCYPIPRHDTVYWYQQGPGQDPQFLISFYEKMQSDKGSIPDRFSAQQFSDYHSELNMSSLELGDSALYFCASSLTWGRENSYEQYFGPGTRLTVT.

The CDR3 sequence: CASSFPTSGRDTGELFF. CDR3 bases: TGTGCCAGCAGCTTCCCAACTAGCGGGAGAGACACCGGGGAGCTGTTTTTT. V usage is TRBV5-4 and J usage is TRBJ2-2, with 11 bases identical to TRBD2. The germline V gene encodes CDR1 SGHNT and CDR2 YYREEE (reference sequence). This CDR3 has 17 amino acids. V lost 2 bases, J lost 3 bases, and 6 bases stayed unmatched.

The table lists this clone with a count of one. The V call is TRBV10-1, the J call TRBJ2-7, with 9 bases aligning to TRBD1. There are 16 residues in the CDR3. V lost 0 bases and J lost 6; bases outside the gene matches: 9. Germline CDR1 is WNHNN and CDR2 is SYGVQD (reference sequence). CDR3 loop: CASSESVGTGKGEQYF. In DNA, the CDR3 is TGCGCCAGCAGTGAGTCCGTCGGGACAGGGAAGGGCGAGCAGTACTTC.

The chain combines TRBV15 with TRBJ1-5; D is possibly TRBD1 (5 bases). CDR1 is LNHNV, CDR2 YYDKDF, per germline (reference sequence). CDR3 length equals 17 residues. The ends were cut back, 3 bases at V and 3 bases at J, with 18 bases in the middle. DNA of the CDR3: TGTGCCACCAGCAGTCCTAACAGCCCAGGGTCCAATCAGCCCCAGCATTTT. It yields the protein CATSSPNSPGSNQPQHF.

The chain employs TRBV29-1 and TRBJ2-3, with unresolved D. The length of the CDR3 is 12 residues. Germline V lookup: CDR1 SQVTM, CDR2 ANQGSEA. V lost 7 bases and J 3 bases, leaving 11 bases between the germline ends. This chain's CDR3 is CSGGGRTDTQYF. The CDR3 DNA reads as TGCAGCGGAGGTGGGCGTACAGATACGCAGTATTTT.

This rearrangement joins TRBV19 to TRBJ2-7; weak D call: TRBD1 (6 bases). Trimming left V 6 bases short and J 3 bases short, with 12 bases between. CDR3 length: 13 amino acids. Germline-derived CDR1 and CDR2 are LNHDA and SQIVND (reference sequence). The CDR3 reads CASRDRQYYEQYF. The CDR3 nucleotides are TGTGCCAGTAGGGACAGACAATACTACGAGCAGTACTTC.

This chain connects TRBV7-9 to TRBJ2-7; 9 bases agree with TRBD2. Germline CDR1 SEHNR, CDR2 FQNEAQ (reference sequence). Unmatched junction bases numbered 9, after V lost 5 bases and J lost 7 bases. The CDR3 sequence is 14 residues long. This CDR3 reads CASSPGLAATEQYF. The CDR3, as DNA: TGTGCCAGCAGCCCGGGACTAGCTGCAACGGAGCAGTACTTC.

The chain combines TRBV5-5 with TRBJ2-5; D is ambiguous. The length of the CDR3 is 14 residues. Trimming left V 0 bases short and J 5 bases short, with 11 bases between. Looked up from germline, CDR1 is SGHKS and CDR2 is YYEKEE (reference sequence). CDR3 amino acids: CASSLGAPMETQYF. The CDR3 region has the DNA TGTGCCAGCAGCTTGGGGGCGCCAATGGAGACCCAGTACTTC.

This chain links TRBV7-9 with TRBJ2-1; a weak D match, TRBD1 (5 bases). Trimming shortened V by 1 base and J by 0 bases, and 10 bases separated the two germline ends. There are 16 residues in the CDR3. Germline CDR1 and CDR2: SEHNR and FQNEAQ (reference sequence). The CDR3 loop is CASSLEGASSYNEQFF. DNA for the CDR3: TGTGCCAGCAGCTTAGAAGGGGCTAGCTCCTACAATGAGCAGTTCTTC. Based on the CDR3 plus reference TRBV7-9 and TRBJ2-1, the full variable domain is DTGVSQNPRHKITKRGQNVTFRCDPISEHNRLYWYRQTLGQGPEFLTYFQNEAQLEKSRLLSDRFSAERPKGSFSTLEIQRTEQGDSAMYLCASSLEGASSYNEQFFGPGTRLTVL.

The CDR3 here is CASSPPGLTGLFF. The CDR3 DNA reads as TGTGCCAGCAGCCCTCCCGGCCTGACAGGACTGTTTTTT. J is TRBJ1-4 and V is TRBV4-2, with D possibly matching TRBD1 (6 bases). This CDR3 has 13 residues. CDR1 LGHNA and CDR2 YNFKEQ come from the germline V gene. V was shortened by 4 bases and J by 13 bases, with 16 bases between the two germline ends.

The chain joins TRBV2 to TRBJ1-4, with TRBD1 identical over 11 bases. From germline, CDR1 is SNHLY and CDR2 FYNNEI. This CDR3 is built from 17 residues. V lost 2 bases and J lost 7; bases outside the gene matches: 9. For the CDR3, the DNA is TGTGCCAGCAGTGAAAGAAGGACAGGGGGCGCGGGTGAAAAACTGTTTTTT. It codes for CASSERRTGGAGEKLFF. The full variable domain, completed using reference TRBV2 and TRBJ1-4, is EPEVTQTPSHQVTQMGQEVILRCVPISNHLYFYWYRQILGQKVEFLVSFYNNEISEKSEIFDDQFSVERPDGSNFTLKIRSTKLEDSAMYFCASSERRTGGAGEKLFFGSGTQLSVL.

The V call is TRBV29-1, the J call TRBJ1-2; 7 nucleotides align to TRBD1. J gave up 1 base and V 4 bases, and 3 bases lay outside the gene matches. Germline-derived CDR1 and CDR2 are SQVTM and ANQGSEA. CDR3 length: 13 residues. The CDR3 here is CSVGGDSNYGYTF. The CDR3, as DNA: TGCAGCGTTGGGGGGGACAGTAACTATGGCTACACCTTC.

The V and J genes are TRBV5-6 and TRBJ1-5; D not certain. The CDR3 extends over 14 amino acids. Germline-derived CDR1 and CDR2 are SGHDT and YYEEEE. Trimming stripped 0 bases from V and 4 bases from J, with 8 bases between. DNA of the CDR3: TGTGCCAGCAGCTTGGAGGGCAGGAATCAGCCCCAGCATTTT. This gives the protein CASSLEGRNQPQHF.

V gene TRBV30 combines with J gene TRBJ2-7; TRBD1 or TRBD2 may be the D gene (5 bases each). The CDR3 has 14 residues. CDR1 and CDR2 (germline): GTSNPN, SVGIG (reference sequence). V was pared by 2 bases and J by 2 bases, with 13 bases between. The CDR3 coding sequence is TGTGCCTGGAGTAGCCGGGACCAGACCTACGAGCAGTACTTC. Encoded protein: CAWSSRDQTYEQYF. Together with reference TRBV30 and TRBJ2-7, the CDR3 gives the full variable domain: SQTIHQWPATLVQPVGSPLSLECTVEGTSNPNLYWYRQAAGRGLQLLFYSVGIGQISSEVPQNLSASRPQDRQFILSSKKLLLSDSGFYLCAWSSRDQTYEQYFGPGTRLTVT.

This sequence joins TRBV7-9 and TRBJ2-1; tentative D call: TRBD2 (6 bases). The CDR3 runs to 17 residues. V was shortened by 1 base and J by 0 bases, with 13 bases between the two germline ends. Germline CDR1 SEHNR, CDR2 FQNEAQ (reference sequence). The CDR3 is CASSLVGAGRSYNEQFF. CDR3 sequence (DNA): TGTGCCAGCAGCTTAGTTGGGGCGGGACGCTCCTACAATGAGCAGTTCTTC.

The chain combines TRBV19 with TRBJ1-5; 11 nucleotides agree with TRBD1. V lost 7 bases and J lost 7; bases outside the gene matches: 6. CDR3 size: 14 residues. The germline V gene encodes CDR1 LNHDA and CDR2 SQIVND (reference sequence). The CDR3 spells CASTLRDRGQPQHF. The CDR3, as DNA: TGTGCCAGTACCTTGCGGGACAGGGGGCAGCCCCAGCATTTT.

The V call is TRBV30, the J call TRBJ2-1; the D is unclear. V was clipped by 0 bases and J by 7 bases, with 13 bases between them. The CDR3 loop spans 14 amino acids. Germline-derived CDR1 and CDR2 are GTSNPN and SVGIG (reference sequence). The CDR3 loop is CAWSVSYLGNEQFF. In DNA form, the CDR3 reads TGTGCCTGGAGTGTGTCTTACCTGGGGAATGAGCAGTTCTTC.

The chain recombines TRBV9 with TRBJ2-7, with 7 bases matching TRBD1. V gave up 2 bases and J gave up 3 bases; unmatched junction bases: 11. CDR3 length: 16 residues. Germline CDR1 SGDLS, CDR2 YYNGEE. CDR3 loop: CASSVGLRGPSYEQYF. CDR3 bases: TGTGCCAGCAGCGTGGGGTTAAGGGGGCCGAGCTACGAGCAGTACTTC.